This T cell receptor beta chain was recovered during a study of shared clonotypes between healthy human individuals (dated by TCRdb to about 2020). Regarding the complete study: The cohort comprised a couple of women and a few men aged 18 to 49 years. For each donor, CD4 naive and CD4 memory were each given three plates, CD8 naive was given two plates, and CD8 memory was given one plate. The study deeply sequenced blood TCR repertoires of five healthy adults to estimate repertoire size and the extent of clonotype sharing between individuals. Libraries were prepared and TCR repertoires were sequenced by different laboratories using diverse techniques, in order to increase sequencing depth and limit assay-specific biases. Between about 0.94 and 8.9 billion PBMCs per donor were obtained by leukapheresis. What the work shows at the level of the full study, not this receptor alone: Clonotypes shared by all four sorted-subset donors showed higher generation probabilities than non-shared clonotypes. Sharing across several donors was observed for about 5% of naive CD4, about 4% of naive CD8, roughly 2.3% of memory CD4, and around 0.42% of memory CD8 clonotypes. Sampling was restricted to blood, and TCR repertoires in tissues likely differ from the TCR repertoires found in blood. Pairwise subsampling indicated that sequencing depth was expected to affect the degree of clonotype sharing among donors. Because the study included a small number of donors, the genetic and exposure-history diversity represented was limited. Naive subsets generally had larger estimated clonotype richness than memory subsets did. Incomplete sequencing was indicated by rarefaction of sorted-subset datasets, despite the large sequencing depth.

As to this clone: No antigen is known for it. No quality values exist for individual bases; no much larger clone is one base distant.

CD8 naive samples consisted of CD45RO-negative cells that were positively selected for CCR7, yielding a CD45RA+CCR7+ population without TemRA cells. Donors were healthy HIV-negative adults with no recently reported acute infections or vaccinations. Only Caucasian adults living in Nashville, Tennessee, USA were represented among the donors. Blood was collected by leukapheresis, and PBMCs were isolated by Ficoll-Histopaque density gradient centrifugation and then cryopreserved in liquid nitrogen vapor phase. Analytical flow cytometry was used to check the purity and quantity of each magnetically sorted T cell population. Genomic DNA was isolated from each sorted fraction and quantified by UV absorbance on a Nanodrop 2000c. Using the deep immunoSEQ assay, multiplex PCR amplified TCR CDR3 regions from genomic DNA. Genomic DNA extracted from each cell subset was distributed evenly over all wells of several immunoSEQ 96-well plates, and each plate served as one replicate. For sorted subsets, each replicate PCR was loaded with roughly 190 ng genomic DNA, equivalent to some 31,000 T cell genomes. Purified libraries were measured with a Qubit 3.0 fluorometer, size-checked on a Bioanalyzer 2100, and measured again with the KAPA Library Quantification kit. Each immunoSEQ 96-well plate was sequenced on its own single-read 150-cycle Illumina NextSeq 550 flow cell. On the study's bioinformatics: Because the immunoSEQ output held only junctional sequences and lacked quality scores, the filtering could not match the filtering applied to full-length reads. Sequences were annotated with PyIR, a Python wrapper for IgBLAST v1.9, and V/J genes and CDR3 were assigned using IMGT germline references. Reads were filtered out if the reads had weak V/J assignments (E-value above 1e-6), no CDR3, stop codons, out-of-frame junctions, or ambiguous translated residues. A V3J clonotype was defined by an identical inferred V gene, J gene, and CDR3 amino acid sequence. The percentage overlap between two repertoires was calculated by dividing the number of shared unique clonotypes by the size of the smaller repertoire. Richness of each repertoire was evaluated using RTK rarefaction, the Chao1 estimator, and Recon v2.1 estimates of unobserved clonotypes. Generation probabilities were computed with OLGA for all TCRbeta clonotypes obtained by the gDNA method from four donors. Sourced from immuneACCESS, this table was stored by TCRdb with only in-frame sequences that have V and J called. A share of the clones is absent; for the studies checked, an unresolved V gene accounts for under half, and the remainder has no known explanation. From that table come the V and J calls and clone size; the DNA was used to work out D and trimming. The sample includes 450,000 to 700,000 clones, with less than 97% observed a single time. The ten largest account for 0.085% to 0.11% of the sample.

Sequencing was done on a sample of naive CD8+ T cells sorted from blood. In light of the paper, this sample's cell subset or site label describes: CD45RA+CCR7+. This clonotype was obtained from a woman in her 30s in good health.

The DNA is TGCAGCGTTTTACTAGCGGGAGTAAATGAGCAGTTCTTC. Translated, it gives CSVLLAGVNEQFF. The V and J segments used are TRBV29-1 and TRBJ2-1; 11 junctional bases match TRBD2. Based on the germline V gene, the CDR1 and CDR2 sequences are SQVTM and ANQGSEA. Inclusive of the bounding cysteine and phenylalanine, the CDR3 is 13 residues long. The entry retains the CDR3 DNA only, 39 bases that are in frame from base 1. Trimmed from V: 5 bases; trimmed from J: 7 bases; junction bases lacking a gene match: 4.